This T cell receptor (beta chain) was sequenced during a study of response to subunit inactivated influenza vaccine. Each CDR3 protein gets one entry after TCRdb re-called the RT-PCR reads with MiXCR. The data show about 540,000 distinct CDR3 sequences, roughly a quarter seen once. Deletions cut 3 bases from V and 2 bases from J, with 10 bases between. CDR1 is SQVTM and CDR2 is ANQGSEA in the germline V gene. CDR3 length: 13 amino acids. These data also formed part of another study, on T cells expressing NK-cell markers. That investigation notes: 5'RACE template switching with UMIs generated TCR beta cDNA. Within the sequenced cohort of eight donors, seven exhibited HCMV seropositivity and one was seronegative. These same clonotypes (in several donors) also led the CD3+CD56-NKG2C+ fraction. The study left the HCMV specificity of expanded NKG2C+ T cell clones unresolved.

The material sequenced was CD4+ T cells sorted from PBMCs, taken approximately 12 days after vaccination. The source is a man aged 50 or older who received an inactivated influenza vaccine. The V and J genes are TRBV29-1 and TRBJ2-5, with no clear D. In DNA, the CDR3 is TGCAGCGTTGATATACAGAGACAAGAGACCCAGTACTTC. Amino acids: CSVDIQRQETQYF.